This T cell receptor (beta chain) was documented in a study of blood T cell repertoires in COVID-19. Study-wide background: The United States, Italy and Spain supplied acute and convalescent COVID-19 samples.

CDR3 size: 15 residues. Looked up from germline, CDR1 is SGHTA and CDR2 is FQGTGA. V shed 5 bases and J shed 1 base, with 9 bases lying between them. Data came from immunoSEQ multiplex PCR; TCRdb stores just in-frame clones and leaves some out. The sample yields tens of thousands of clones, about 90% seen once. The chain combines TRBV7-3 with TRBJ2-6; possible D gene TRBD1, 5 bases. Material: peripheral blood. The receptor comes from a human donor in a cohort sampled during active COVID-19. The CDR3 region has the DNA TGTGCCAGCAGCCCAGGGTTATCTGGGGCCAACGTCCTGACTTTC. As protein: CASSPGLSGANVLTF. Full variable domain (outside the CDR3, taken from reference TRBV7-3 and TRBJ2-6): GAGVSQTPSNKVTEKGKYVELRCDPISGHTALYWYRQSLGQGPEFLIYFQGTGAADDSGLPNDRFFAVRPEGSVSTLKIQRTERGDSAVYLCASSPGLSGANVLTFGAGSRLTVL.